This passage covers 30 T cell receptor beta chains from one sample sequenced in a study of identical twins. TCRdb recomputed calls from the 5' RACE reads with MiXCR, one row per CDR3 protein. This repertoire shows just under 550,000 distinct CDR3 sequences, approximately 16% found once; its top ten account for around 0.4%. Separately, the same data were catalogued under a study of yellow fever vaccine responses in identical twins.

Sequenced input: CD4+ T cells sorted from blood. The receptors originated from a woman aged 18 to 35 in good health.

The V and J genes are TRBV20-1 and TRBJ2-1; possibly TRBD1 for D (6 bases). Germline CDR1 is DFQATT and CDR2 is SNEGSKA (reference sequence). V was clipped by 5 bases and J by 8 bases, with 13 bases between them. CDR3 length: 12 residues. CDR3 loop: CSASQSGDEQFF. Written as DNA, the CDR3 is TGCAGTGCTTCTCAGTCAGGGGATGAGCAGTTCTTC.

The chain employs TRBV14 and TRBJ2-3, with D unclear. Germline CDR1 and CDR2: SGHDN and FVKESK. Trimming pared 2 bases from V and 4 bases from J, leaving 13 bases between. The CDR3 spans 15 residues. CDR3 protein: CASSQSTLPSDTQYF. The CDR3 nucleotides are TGTGCCAGCAGCCAATCCACTCTTCCGTCAGATACGCAGTATTTT.

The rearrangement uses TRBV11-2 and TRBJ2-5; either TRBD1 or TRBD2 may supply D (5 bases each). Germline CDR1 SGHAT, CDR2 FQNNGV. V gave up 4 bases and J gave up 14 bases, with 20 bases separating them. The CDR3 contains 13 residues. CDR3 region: CASSSGSRGAGYF. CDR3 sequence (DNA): TGTGCCAGCAGCTCCGGGTCGAGGGGTGCTGGTTACTTC. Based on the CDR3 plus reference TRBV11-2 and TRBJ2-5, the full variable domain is EAGVAQSPRYKIIEKRQSVAFWCNPISGHATLYWYQQILGQGPKLLIQFQNNGVVDDSQLPKDRFSAERLKGVDSTLKIQPAKLEDSAVYLCASSSGSRGAGYFGPGTRLLVL.

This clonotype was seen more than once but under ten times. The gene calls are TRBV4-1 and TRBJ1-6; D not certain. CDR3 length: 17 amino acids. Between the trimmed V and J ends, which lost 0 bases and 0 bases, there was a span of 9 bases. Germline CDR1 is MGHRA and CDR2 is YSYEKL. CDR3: CASSQEFGSSYNSPLHF. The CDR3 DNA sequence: TGCGCCAGCAGCCAAGAGTTCGGGAGCTCCTATAATTCACCCCTCCACTTT.

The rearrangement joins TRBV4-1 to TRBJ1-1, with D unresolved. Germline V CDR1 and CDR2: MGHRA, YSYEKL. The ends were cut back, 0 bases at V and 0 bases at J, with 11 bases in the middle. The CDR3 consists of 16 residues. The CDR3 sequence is CASSQEGWTLNTEAFF. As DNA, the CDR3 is TGCGCCAGCAGCCAAGAGGGTTGGACTTTGAACACTGAAGCTTTCTTT.

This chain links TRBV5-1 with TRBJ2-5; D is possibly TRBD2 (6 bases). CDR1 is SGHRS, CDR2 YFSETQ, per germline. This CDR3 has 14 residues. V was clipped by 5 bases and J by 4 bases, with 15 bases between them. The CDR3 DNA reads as TGCGCCAGCAGACCTACCCTCGGGGGAGAGACCCAGTACTTC. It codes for CASRPTLGGETQYF.

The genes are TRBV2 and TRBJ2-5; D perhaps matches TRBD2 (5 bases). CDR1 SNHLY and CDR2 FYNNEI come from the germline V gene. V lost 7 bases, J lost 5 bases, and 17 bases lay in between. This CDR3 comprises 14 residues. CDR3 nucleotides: TGTGCCAGCAAGGTCGGCGGGTACTCGGAGACCCAGTACTTC. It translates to CASKVGGYSETQYF.

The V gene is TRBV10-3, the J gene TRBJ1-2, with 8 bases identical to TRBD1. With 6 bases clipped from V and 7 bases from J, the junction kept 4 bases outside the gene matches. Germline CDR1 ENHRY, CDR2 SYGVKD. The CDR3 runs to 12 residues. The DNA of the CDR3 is TGTGCCATCAGCGGGGGGACAGGTGGCTACACCTTC. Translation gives CAISGGTGGYTF.

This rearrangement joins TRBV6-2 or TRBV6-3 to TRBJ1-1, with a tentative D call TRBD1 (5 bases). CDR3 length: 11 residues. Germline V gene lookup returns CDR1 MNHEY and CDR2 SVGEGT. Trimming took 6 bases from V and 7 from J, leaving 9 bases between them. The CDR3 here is CASRWDGEAFF. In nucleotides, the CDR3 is TGTGCCAGCAGATGGGACGGTGAAGCTTTCTTT.

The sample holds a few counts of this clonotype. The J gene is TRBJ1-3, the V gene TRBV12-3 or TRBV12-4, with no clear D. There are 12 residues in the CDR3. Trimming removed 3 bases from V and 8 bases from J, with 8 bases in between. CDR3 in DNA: TGTGCCAGCAGTTTCCCGTTGGACACCATATATTTT. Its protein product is CASSFPLDTIYF.

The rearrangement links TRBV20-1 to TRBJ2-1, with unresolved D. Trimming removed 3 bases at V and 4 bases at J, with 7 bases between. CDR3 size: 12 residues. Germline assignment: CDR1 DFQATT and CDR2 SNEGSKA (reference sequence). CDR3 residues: CSASPAYNEQFF. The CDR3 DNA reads TGCAGTGCTAGTCCAGCTTACAATGAGCAGTTCTTC.

The CDR3: CAISVNEPGELFF. Here the CDR3 DNA reads TGTGCCATCAGTGTCAACGAGCCCGGGGAGCTGTTTTTT. The chain employs TRBV10-3 and TRBJ2-2; D remains unclear. Germline CDR1 reads ENHRY; CDR2 reads SYGVKD. The V gene lost 4 bases and the J gene lost 6 bases, with 9 bases spanning the gap. This CDR3 is 13 amino acids long.

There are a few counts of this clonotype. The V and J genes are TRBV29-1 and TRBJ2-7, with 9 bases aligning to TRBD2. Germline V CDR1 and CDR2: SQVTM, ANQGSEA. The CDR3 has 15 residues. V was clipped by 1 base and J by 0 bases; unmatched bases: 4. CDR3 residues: CSVEGLAGSSYEQYF. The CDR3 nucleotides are TGCAGCGTTGAAGGGCTAGCGGGAAGCTCCTACGAGCAGTACTTC.

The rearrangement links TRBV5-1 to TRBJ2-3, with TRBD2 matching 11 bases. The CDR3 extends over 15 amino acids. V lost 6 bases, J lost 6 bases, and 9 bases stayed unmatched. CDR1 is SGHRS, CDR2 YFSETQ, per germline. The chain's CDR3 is CASTTTSGVSDTQYF. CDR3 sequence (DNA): TGCGCCAGCACGACGACTAGCGGGGTTTCGGATACGCAGTATTTT.

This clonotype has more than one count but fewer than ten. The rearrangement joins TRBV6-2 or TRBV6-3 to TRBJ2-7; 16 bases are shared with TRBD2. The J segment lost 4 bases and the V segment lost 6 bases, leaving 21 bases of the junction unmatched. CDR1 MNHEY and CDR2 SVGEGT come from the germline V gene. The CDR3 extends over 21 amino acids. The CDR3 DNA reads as TGTGCCAGCAGCCGTTTATGGTCCGGGACTAGCGGGAGGGAGCCCTATTACGAGCAGTACTTC. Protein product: CASSRLWSGTSGREPYYEQYF.

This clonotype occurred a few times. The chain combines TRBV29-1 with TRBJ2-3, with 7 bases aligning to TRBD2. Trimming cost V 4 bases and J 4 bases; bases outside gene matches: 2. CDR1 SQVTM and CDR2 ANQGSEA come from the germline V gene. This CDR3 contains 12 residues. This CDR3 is CSVARGADTQYF. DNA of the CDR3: TGCAGCGTTGCTCGGGGGGCAGATACGCAGTATTTT.

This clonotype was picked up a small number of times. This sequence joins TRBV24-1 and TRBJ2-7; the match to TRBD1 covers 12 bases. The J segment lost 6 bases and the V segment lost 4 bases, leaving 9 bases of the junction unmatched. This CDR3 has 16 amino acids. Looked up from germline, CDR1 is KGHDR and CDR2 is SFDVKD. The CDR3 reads CATSDPYRDRGLEQYV. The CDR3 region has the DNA TGTGCCACCAGTGACCCCTACCGGGACAGGGGGCTCGAGCAGTACGTC.

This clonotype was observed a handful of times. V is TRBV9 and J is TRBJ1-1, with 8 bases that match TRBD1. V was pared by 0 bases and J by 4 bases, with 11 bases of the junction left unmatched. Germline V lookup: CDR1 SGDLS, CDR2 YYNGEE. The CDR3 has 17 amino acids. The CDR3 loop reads CASSVVISGQGITEAFF. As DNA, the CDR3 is TGTGCCAGCAGCGTAGTAATTTCTGGACAGGGAATCACTGAAGCTTTCTTT.

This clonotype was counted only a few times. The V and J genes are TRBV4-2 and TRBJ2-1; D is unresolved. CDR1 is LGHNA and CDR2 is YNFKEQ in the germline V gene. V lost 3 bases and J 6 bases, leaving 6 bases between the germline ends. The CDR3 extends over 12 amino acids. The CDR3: CASSQDLNEQFF. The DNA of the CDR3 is TGTGCCAGCAGCCAGGACCTCAATGAGCAGTTCTTC.

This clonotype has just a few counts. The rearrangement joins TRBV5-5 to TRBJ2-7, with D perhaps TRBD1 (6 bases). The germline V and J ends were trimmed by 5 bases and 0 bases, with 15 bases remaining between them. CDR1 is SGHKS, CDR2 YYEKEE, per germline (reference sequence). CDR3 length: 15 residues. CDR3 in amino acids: CASRTRQASSYEQYF. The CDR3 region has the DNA TGTGCCAGCAGAACCCGACAGGCAAGCTCCTACGAGCAGTACTTC.

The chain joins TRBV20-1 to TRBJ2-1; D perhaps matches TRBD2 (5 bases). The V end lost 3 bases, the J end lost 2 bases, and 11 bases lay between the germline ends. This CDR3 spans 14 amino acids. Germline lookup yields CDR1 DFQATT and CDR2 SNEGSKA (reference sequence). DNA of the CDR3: TGCAGTGCTAGGGACTTCCTCCCCTACAATGAGCAGTTCTTC. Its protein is CSARDFLPYNEQFF.

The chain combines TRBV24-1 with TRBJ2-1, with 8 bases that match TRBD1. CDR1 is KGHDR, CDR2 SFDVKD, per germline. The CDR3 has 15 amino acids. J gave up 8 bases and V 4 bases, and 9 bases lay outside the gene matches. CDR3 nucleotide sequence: TGTGCCACCAGTGACCCGGACAGGGTGAGGGATGAGCAGTTCTTC. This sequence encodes CATSDPDRVRDEQFF.

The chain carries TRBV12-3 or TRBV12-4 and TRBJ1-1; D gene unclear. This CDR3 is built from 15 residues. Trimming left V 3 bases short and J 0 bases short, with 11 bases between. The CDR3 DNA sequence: TGTGCCAGCAGTTTGGTGGTTTCAGTGAACACTGAAGCTTTCTTT. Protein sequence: CASSLVVSVNTEAFF.

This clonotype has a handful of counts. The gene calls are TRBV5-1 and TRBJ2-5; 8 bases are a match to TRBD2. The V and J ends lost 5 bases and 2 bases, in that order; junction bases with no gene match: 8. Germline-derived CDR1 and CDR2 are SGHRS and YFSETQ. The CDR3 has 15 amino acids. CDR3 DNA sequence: TGCGCCAGCAGGAGGAACGGGGGGGCACAAGAGACCCAGTACTTC. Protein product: CASRRNGGAQETQYF.

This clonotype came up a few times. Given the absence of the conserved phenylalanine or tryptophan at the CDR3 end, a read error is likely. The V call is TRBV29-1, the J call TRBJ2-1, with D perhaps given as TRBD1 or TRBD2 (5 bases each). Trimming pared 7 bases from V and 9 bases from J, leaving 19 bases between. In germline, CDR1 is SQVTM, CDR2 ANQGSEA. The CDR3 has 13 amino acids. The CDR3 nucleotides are TGCAGCGCTGACCGGGACCTAAATGGTGAGCAGTTCTCC. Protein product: CSADRDLNGEQFS.

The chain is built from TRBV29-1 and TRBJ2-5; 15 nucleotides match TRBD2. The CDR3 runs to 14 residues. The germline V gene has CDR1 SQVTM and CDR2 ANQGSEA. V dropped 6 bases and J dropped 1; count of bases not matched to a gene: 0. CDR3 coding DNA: TGCAGCGTGGGACTAGCGGGAGGCCAAGAGACCCAGTACTTC. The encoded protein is CSVGLAGGQETQYF.

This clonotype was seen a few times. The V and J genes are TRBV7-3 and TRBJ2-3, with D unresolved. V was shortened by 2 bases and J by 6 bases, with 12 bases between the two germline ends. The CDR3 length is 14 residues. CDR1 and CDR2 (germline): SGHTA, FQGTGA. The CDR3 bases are TGTGCCAGCAGCTTACGTCTGGATCAGGATACGCAGTATTTT. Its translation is CASSLRLDQDTQYF.

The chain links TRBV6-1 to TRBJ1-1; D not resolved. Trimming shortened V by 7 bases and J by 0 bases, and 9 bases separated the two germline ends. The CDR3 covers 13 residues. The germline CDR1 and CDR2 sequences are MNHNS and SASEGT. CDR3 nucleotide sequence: TGTGCCAGCACCATCACGTTGAACACTGAAGCTTTCTTT. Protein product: CASTITLNTEAFF.

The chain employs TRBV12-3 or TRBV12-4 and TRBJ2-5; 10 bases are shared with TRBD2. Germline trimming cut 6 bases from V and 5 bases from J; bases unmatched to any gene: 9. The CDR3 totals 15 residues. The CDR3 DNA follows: TGTGCCAGCAGCCCACCGGGACTAGCGATGGAGACCCAGTACTTC. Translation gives CASSPPGLAMETQYF.

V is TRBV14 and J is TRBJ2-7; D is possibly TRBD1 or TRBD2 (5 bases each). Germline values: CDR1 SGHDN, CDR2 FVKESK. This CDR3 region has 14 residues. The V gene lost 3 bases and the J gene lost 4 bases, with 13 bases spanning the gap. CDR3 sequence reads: CASSHSGRLYEQYF. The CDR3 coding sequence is TGTGCCAGCAGCCACTCGGGACGGTTATACGAGCAGTACTTC.